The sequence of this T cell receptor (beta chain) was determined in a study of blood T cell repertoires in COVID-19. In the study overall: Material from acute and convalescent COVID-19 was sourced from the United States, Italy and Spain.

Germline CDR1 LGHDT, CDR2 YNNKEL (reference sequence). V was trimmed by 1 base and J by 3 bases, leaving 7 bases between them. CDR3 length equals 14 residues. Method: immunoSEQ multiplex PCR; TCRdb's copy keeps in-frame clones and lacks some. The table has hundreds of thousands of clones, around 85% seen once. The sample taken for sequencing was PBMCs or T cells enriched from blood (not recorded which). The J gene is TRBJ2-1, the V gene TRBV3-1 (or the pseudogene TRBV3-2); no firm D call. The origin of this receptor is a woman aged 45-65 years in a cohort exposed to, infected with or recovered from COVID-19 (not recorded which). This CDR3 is CASSQGTIYNEQFF. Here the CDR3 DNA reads TGTGCCAGCAGCCAAGGAACAATCTACAATGAGCAGTTCTTC.